This T cell receptor beta chain originates from a study of cytomegalovirus exposure and HLA in healthy donors. This clone was recorded once. Per the germline V gene, CDR1 is SGHTA and CDR2 is FQGNSA. The CDR3 runs to 13 residues. V was shortened by 4 bases and J by 5 bases, with 9 bases between the two germline ends. The PCR ran on 60 Vbeta and 13 Jbeta primers. Sequenced by immunoSEQ multiplex PCR; TCRdb stores in-frame clones only, minus some. The data hold approximately 100,000 clones, with around 80% observed a single time. The sample comprised PBMCs. The source of this sequence is a female donor in good health and CMV-seronegative. The V gene is TRBV7-2, the J gene TRBJ2-1; perhaps TRBD2 as D (6 bases). In DNA, the CDR3 is TGTGCCAGCAGCTGGGGACTCGACAATGAGCAGTTCTTC. This translates into CASSWGLDNEQFF. Together with reference TRBV7-2 and TRBJ2-1, the CDR3 gives the full variable domain: GAGVSQSPSNKVTEKGKDVELRCDPISGHTALYWYRQSLGQGLEFLIYFQGNSAPDKSGLPSDRFSAERTGGSVSTLTIQRTQQEDSAVYLCASSWGLDNEQFFGPGTRLTVL.